The T cell receptor beta chain under discussion was sequenced for a study of CD8+CD57+ T cells in acquired aplastic anemia. Study-level results: Shared by patients and controls, almost 30 CD8+ CDR3s were abundant in patients.

For sequencing, patients were chosen who had shown expansion of CD8+CD57+ cells by flow cytometry. The CDR3 consists of 13 residues. Germline-derived CDR1 and CDR2 are SNHLY and FYNNEI. The V end was cut by 4 bases, the J end by 3 bases, with 10 bases between. This clonotype was recorded a few times. The antigen remains undetermined. The use of genomic DNA as template underpinned the TCR beta VDJ and CDR3 profiling. MiXCR was run by TCRdb on the reads, yielding one entry per CDR3 protein. The sample lists under 200,000 distinct CDR3 sequences, over 55% occurring once. This chain connects TRBV2 to TRBJ2-7; D is perhaps TRBD1 or TRBD2 (5 bases each). The receptor's source is a human donor with aplastic anemia. Sequencing was performed on sorted CD4+, CD8+, or CD8+CD57+ T cells (not recorded which) from PBMCs. The CDR3 nucleotides are TGTGCCAGCAGTGTAGAGGGGTTCTACGAGCAGTACTTC. Its protein product is CASSVEGFYEQYF.